A single sample gave rise to the 26 T cell receptor beta chains below, sequenced in a study of shared clonotypes between healthy human individuals (dated by TCRdb to 2018 to 2020). The protocol used for the library was the immunoSEQ multiplex PCR assay. TCRdb provides this immuneACCESS table in a form limited to in-frame rearrangements. Some clones are lacking; in checked studies, under half of them reflect an unresolved V gene, and why the rest are absent is not known. The sample table records fewer than 2.5 million clones; approximately 93% of these occur just once. The biggest ten clones account for 0.36% of the sample. Sequencing used naive CD4+ T cells from PBMCs. The cell subset or site label here, explained by the study, means: CD45RA+ positively selected. These receptors were taken from a man aged 18 to 29 in good health. Some clones in this sample may be carry-over from other donors' samples.

The count of this clone is one. The V gene is TRBV9, the J gene TRBJ2-1; weak D call: TRBD2 (7 bases). The CDR3 contains 15 residues. Trimming cost V 0 bases and J 12 bases, with 19 bases left between them. Germline CDR1 SGDLS, CDR2 YYNGEE. As DNA, the CDR3 is TGTGCCAGCAGCGTAGGAGGCGGGGGCCCAATAGGGCAGTTCTTC. This sequence encodes CASSVGGGGPIGQFF.

The J gene is TRBJ2-3, the V gene TRBV28; no reliable D call. CDR3 length: 12 amino acids. The germline gives CDR1 MDHEN, CDR2 SYDVKM. Trimming pared 6 bases from V and 7 bases from J, leaving 11 bases between. As DNA, the CDR3 is TGTGCCAGCAGCCCCTTGTTAAATACGCAGTATTTT. It codes for CASSPLLNTQYF.

This clone was recorded only once. In DNA, the CDR3 is TGTGCCATCAGTGGCCCCGTTGGCGGGGCCTCCTACGAGCAGTACTTC. It specifies CAISGPVGGASYEQYF. This chain joins TRBV10-3 and TRBJ2-7, with a tentative D call TRBD2 (6 bases). This CDR3 has 16 amino acids. V lost 4 bases, J lost 0 bases, and 16 bases lay in between. The germline CDR1 and CDR2 sequences are ENHRY and SYGVKD.

The chain has TRBV5-1 and TRBJ2-3; no clear D gene. V was trimmed by 0 bases and J by 0 bases, leaving 11 bases between them. The CDR3 length is 16 residues. Germline lookup yields CDR1 SGHRS and CDR2 YFSETQ. For the CDR3, the DNA is TGCGCCAGCAGCTTGGAATATCGCGGTAGCACAGATACGCAGTATTTT. As protein: CASSLEYRGSTDTQYF.

This chain joins TRBV5-5 and TRBJ2-7; 8 bases match TRBD2. Germline V gives CDR1 SGHKS, CDR2 YYEKEE (reference sequence). The CDR3 length is 15 residues. The junction had 7 bases not matched to a gene; V was cut back by 2 bases and J by 3 bases. Here the CDR3 DNA reads TGTGCCAGCAGCTTAAGGACTAGCACAAGCTACGAGCAGTACTTC. Amino acids: CASSLRTSTSYEQYF.

The chain links TRBV5-1 to TRBJ2-5, with a possible D match to TRBD1 (5 bases). There are 16 residues in the CDR3. Germline V CDR1 and CDR2: SGHRS, YFSETQ. V lost 0 bases to trimming and J lost 3 bases, with 15 bases between them. The CDR3: CASSLGAGQGEETQYF. CDR3 DNA: TGCGCCAGCAGCTTGGGGGCCGGGCAGGGTGAAGAGACCCAGTACTTC.

The rearrangement uses TRBV4-3 and TRBJ2-3; 14 positions match TRBD2. The CDR3 consists of 20 residues. Germline V CDR1 and CDR2: LGHNA, YSLEER. J was trimmed by 4 bases and V by 3 bases; bases with no gene match: 15. The CDR3 sequence: CASSHRFPLTSGRAPDTQYF. CDR3 coding DNA: TGCGCCAGCAGCCACCGATTCCCCTTGACTAGCGGGAGGGCCCCAGATACGCAGTATTTT.

This chain joins TRBV6-1 and TRBJ2-2; D might be TRBD1 or TRBD2, each matching 6 bases. Trimming left V 11 bases short and J 6 bases short, with 22 bases between. CDR3 size: 15 residues. The germline V gene encodes CDR1 MNHNS and CDR2 SASEGT. The CDR3 bases are TGTGCCTCAACCCCGCCGGGGGCGTTTGCCGGGGAGCTGTTTTTT. Encoded protein: CASTPPGAFAGELFF.

The gene calls are TRBV5-4 and TRBJ2-3, with D possibly TRBD2 on 6 matching bases. Trimming shortened V by 6 bases and J by 4 bases, and 27 bases separated the two germline ends. Per germline, CDR1 SGHNT and CDR2 YYREEE (reference sequence). The CDR3 totals 18 residues. CDR3 nucleotide sequence: TGTGCCAGCACCATGAACCTCCAGGACTACAAGACCGCAGATACGCAGTATTTT. Encoded protein: CASTMNLQDYKTADTQYF. Variable domain in full (rest from reference TRBV5-4 and TRBJ2-3): ETGVTQSPTHLIKTRGQQVTLRCSSQSGHNTVSWYQQALGQGPQFIFQYYREEENGRGNFPPRFSGLQFPNYSSELNVNALELDDSALYLCASTMNLQDYKTADTQYFGPGTRLTVL.

This clone appeared a single time. V is TRBV6-5 and J is TRBJ2-7; the match to TRBD1 covers 9 bases. V dropped 6 bases and J dropped 5; count of bases not matched to a gene: 11. Per the germline V gene, CDR1 is MNHEY and CDR2 is SVGAGI. This CDR3 comprises 15 residues. This CDR3 is CASSLLPGQGNEQYF. Here the CDR3 DNA reads TGTGCCAGCAGCCTTCTTCCGGGACAGGGAAACGAGCAGTACTTC.

The rearrangement joins TRBV2 to TRBJ2-6; D remains unclear. Deletions cut 6 bases from V and 0 bases from J, with 12 bases between. Germline-derived CDR1 and CDR2 are SNHLY and FYNNEI. The CDR3 length is 16 residues. This chain's CDR3 is CASRLLQISGANVLTF. The CDR3 region has the DNA TGTGCCAGCAGGTTGTTGCAGATCTCTGGGGCCAACGTCCTGACTTTC.

The rearrangement uses TRBV28 and TRBJ2-7, with D unresolved. CDR3 length: 11 amino acids. Germline assignment: CDR1 MDHEN and CDR2 SYDVKM. V lost 6 bases and J lost 7, with 10 bases in between. The CDR3 spells CASSKILEQYF. CDR3 coding DNA: TGTGCCAGCAGCAAAATCTTGGAGCAGTACTTC.

This chain links TRBV21-1 with TRBJ2-1; TRBD1 reflects the table's D call only, with no check against the DNA. TRBV21-1 corresponds to a pseudogene. The length of the CDR3 is 11 residues. CDR3 sequence (DNA): TGTGCCAGCAGCTGCAGGGATGAGCAGTTCTTC. It specifies CASSCRDEQFF.

This clone was observed once. The genes are TRBV4-1 and TRBJ2-3, with D possibly matching TRBD2 (5 bases). V was pared by 4 bases and J by 9 bases, with 17 bases between. The germline V gene has CDR1 MGHRA and CDR2 YSYEKL. The CDR3 extends over 14 amino acids. The CDR3 DNA reads as TGCGCCAGCAGCCGCCTGGACTGGTCGGACACGCAGTATTTT. Protein product: CASSRLDWSDTQYF.

The gene calls are TRBV18 and TRBJ1-1; D unclear. In germline, CDR1 is KGHSH, CDR2 LQKENI. The CDR3 is 12 residues long. V shed 6 bases and J shed 8 bases, with 13 bases lying between them. CDR3 amino acids: CASSPFMGEAFF. Written as DNA, the CDR3 is TGTGCCAGCTCCCCCTTCATGGGAGAAGCTTTCTTT.

V usage is TRBV27 and J usage is TRBJ1-4; TRBD1 might be the D (6 bases). The CDR3 sequence is 16 residues long. The germline V gene has CDR1 MNHEY and CDR2 SMNVEV (reference sequence). V lost 4 bases, J lost 4 bases, and 16 bases lay in between. DNA for the CDR3: TGTGCCAGCAGTTCGGGGGGCCCTGGTTATAATGAAAAACTGTTTTTT. It encodes CASSSGGPGYNEKLFF.

The chain employs TRBV29-1 and TRBJ2-7; possibly TRBD1 for D (7 bases). V lost 6 bases and J 3 bases, leaving 15 bases between the germline ends. The CDR3 spans 13 residues. CDR1 SQVTM and CDR2 ANQGSEA come from the germline V gene. The CDR3, as DNA: TGCAGCGTGCGGGACAGCCAGAACTACGAGCAGTACTTC. Translation: CSVRDSQNYEQYF.

The rearrangement uses TRBV29-1 and TRBJ2-5, with a tentative D call TRBD1 (6 bases). The V and J ends lost 3 bases and 2 bases respectively, with 13 bases between them. Germline V lookup: CDR1 SQVTM, CDR2 ANQGSEA. This CDR3 is 14 amino acids long. The CDR3 DNA is TGCAGCGTTGACGAGACAGGAATACAAGAGACCCAGTACTTC. This encodes CSVDETGIQETQYF.

The chain couples TRBV10-3 to TRBJ1-5, with 8 bases identical to TRBD1. From germline, CDR1 is ENHRY and CDR2 SYGVKD. This CDR3 has 17 residues. After removal of 3 bases from V and 0 bases from J, the junction contained 7 bases not matched to a gene. CDR3 nucleotide sequence: TGTGCCATCAGTGAAAGACAGGGGACCTCTAGCAATCAGCCCCAGCATTTT. Translation: CAISERQGTSSNQPQHF.

This clone was seen just once. The same CDR3 can be traced to other DNA sequences in this sample. This chain joins TRBV6-5 and TRBJ2-7; D is ambiguous. Germline-derived CDR1 and CDR2 are MNHEY and SVGAGI. V lost 2 bases to trimming and J lost 1 base, with 12 bases between them. The CDR3 totals 15 residues. CDR3 amino acids: CASSYSEAYSYEQYF. The CDR3 DNA is TGTGCCAGCAGTTACAGTGAGGCATATTCCTACGAGCAGTACTTC.

The rearrangement links TRBV29-1 to TRBJ2-5; D might be TRBD2 (6 bases). The V and J ends lost 6 bases and 5 bases respectively, with 16 bases between them. This CDR3 comprises 13 residues. Germline V CDR1 and CDR2: SQVTM, ANQGSEA. The CDR3 nucleotides read TGCAGCGTGCTGGGACTCGGAGGGGAGACCCAGTACTTC. Its protein product is CSVLGLGGETQYF.

The rearrangement links TRBV7-9 to TRBJ2-5; perhaps TRBD1 as D (6 bases). Trimming cost V 7 bases and J 4 bases, with 19 bases left between them. From germline, CDR1 is SEHNR and CDR2 FQNEAQ (reference sequence). This CDR3 has 15 amino acids. Written as DNA, the CDR3 is TGTGCCAGCACCCCGATGCAGGGGACCGGAGAGACCCAGTACTTC. It yields the protein CASTPMQGTGETQYF.

Turning to this clone: At one of its ends the junction is not consistent with the germline gene, which may arise from a read error. This rearrangement joins TRBV7-9 to TRBJ2-3, with D hard to call. Germline CDR1 reads SEHNR; CDR2 reads FQNEAQ (reference sequence). The CDR3 is 13 amino acids. The CDR3 region has the DNA TGTGCCAGCAGCTTAGCGGGTTTCGTAAATCGCCAATTT. As protein: CASSLAGFVNRQF.

The chain is built from TRBV5-1 and TRBJ2-1; D could derive from TRBD1 or TRBD2 (5 bases each). Trimming stripped 4 bases from V and 4 bases from J, with 21 bases between. The CDR3 contains 17 residues. The germline CDR1 and CDR2 sequences are SGHRS and YFSETQ. The CDR3 loop reads CASSPSGRAQAYNEQFF. In DNA, the CDR3 is TGCGCCAGCAGCCCTTCGGGGCGGGCCCAAGCTTACAATGAGCAGTTCTTC. Together with reference TRBV5-1 and TRBJ2-1, the CDR3 gives the full variable domain: KAGVTQTPRYLIKTRGQQVTLSCSPISGHRSVSWYQQTPGQGLQFLFEYFSETQRNKGNFPGRFSGRQFSNSRSEMNVSTLELGDSALYLCASSPSGRAQAYNEQFFGPGTRLTVL.

This chain connects TRBV30 to TRBJ1-3, with D tentatively TRBD1 (5 bases). Germline CDR1 and CDR2: GTSNPN and SVGIG (reference sequence). The CDR3 runs to 10 residues. The CDR3 DNA reads TGTGGCAGGGTTAGAAACACCATATATTTT. This encodes CGRVRNTIYF.

This clone was recorded a few times. The V gene is TRBV7-9, the J gene TRBJ1-1, with TRBD1 identical over 7 bases. There are 15 residues in the CDR3. Germline values: CDR1 SEHNR, CDR2 FQNEAQ (reference sequence). The V and J ends lost 5 bases and 4 bases, in that order; junction bases with no gene match: 10. The CDR3: CASSQQTGRVTEAFF. In DNA, the CDR3 is TGTGCCAGCAGCCAACAGACAGGGCGGGTCACTGAAGCTTTCTTT.